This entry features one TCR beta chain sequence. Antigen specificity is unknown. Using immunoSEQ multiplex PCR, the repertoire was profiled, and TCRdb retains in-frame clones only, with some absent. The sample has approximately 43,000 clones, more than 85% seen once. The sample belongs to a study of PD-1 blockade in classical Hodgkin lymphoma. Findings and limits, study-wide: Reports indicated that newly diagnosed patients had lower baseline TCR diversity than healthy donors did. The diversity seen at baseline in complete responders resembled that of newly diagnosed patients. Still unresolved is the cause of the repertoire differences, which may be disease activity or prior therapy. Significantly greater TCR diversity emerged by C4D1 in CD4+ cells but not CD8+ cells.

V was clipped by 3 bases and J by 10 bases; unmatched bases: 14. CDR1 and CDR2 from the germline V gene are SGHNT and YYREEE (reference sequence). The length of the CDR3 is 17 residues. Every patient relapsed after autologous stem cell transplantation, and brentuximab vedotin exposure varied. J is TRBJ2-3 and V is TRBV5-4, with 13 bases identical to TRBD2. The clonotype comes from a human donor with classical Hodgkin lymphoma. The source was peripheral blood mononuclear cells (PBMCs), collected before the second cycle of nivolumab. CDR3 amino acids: CASSYLTTSGGAGAQYF. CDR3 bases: TGTGCCAGCAGCTATTTAACCACTAGCGGGGGGGCCGGCGCGCAGTATTTT.